Listed here are 16 T cell receptor beta chains from one sample, sequenced in a study of CD8 T cells in ankylosing spondylitis. The antigens these receptors bind are not known. General study points: There was a TCR beta motif, made of 7 to 9 highly homologous variants, that appeared characteristic of ankylosing spondylitis blood.

Via MiXCR, TCRdb re-called the 5' RACE reads, giving one row per CDR3 protein. Of 670,000 or so distinct CDR3 sequences in the sample, around 17% were seen once. Sequenced material: blood, either unsorted or a sorted T cell fraction (not recorded which). The receptors originated from a male donor with ankylosing spondylitis.

The J gene is TRBJ2-2, the V gene TRBV2, with 9 nucleotides matching TRBD2. V was pared by 7 bases and J by 0 bases, with 3 bases of the junction left unmatched. Germline V gene data show CDR1 as SNHLY and CDR2 as FYNNEI. This CDR3 is built from 15 residues. The CDR3: CASKTSGSNTGELFF. Written as DNA, the CDR3 is TGTGCCAGCAAAACTAGCGGGTCGAACACCGGGGAGCTGTTTTTT. The entire variable domain, with the rest obtained from reference TRBV2 and TRBJ2-2, is as follows: EPEVTQTPSHQVTQMGQEVILRCVPISNHLYFYWYRQILGQKVEFLVSFYNNEISEKSEIFDDQFSVERPDGSNFTLKIRSTKLEDSAMYFCASKTSGSNTGELFFGEGSRLTVL.

This clonotype was seen a handful of times. The chain is built from TRBV3-1 and TRBJ1-1, with D perhaps TRBD1 (5 bases). Per germline, CDR1 LGHDT and CDR2 YNNKEL (reference sequence). The V end was cut by 1 base, the J end by 4 bases, with 10 bases between. CDR3 length equals 14 residues. This chain's CDR3 is CASSQGRQSTEAFF. CDR3 nucleotides: TGTGCCAGCAGCCAAGGTCGACAGTCCACTGAAGCTTTCTTT.

V gene TRBV7-8 combines with J gene TRBJ2-5; D is tentatively TRBD1 or TRBD2 (7 bases each). Trimming left V 1 base short and J 4 bases short, with 16 bases between. Germline lookup yields CDR1 SGHVS and CDR2 FQNEAQ. The CDR3 has 16 amino acids. The CDR3 protein is CASSLEGAGAVETQYF. Here the CDR3 DNA reads TGTGCCAGCAGCTTAGAGGGGGCGGGGGCGGTAGAGACCCAGTACTTC.

This rearrangement joins TRBV7-2 to TRBJ2-7; weak D call: TRBD2 (6 bases). This CDR3 is built from 15 residues. V shed 0 bases and J shed 2 bases, with 11 bases lying between them. CDR1 and CDR2 from the germline V gene are SGHTA and FQGNSA. CDR3 sequence reads: CASSLARDLPYEQYF. CDR3 DNA: TGTGCCAGCAGCTTAGCGCGGGACCTTCCCTACGAGCAGTACTTC. Full variable domain (missing parts from reference TRBV7-2 and TRBJ2-7): GAGVSQSPSNKVTEKGKDVELRCDPISGHTALYWYRQSLGQGLEFLIYFQGNSAPDKSGLPSDRFSAERTGGSVSTLTIQRTQQEDSAVYLCASSLARDLPYEQYFGPGTRLTVT.

This clonotype was seen a handful of times. The rearrangement links TRBV9 to TRBJ1-1; perhaps TRBD1 as D (5 bases). The V end lost 3 bases, the J end lost 1 base, and 10 bases lay between the germline ends. Germline values: CDR1 SGDLS, CDR2 YYNGEE. This CDR3 has 14 residues. CDR3 residues: CASSDIGANTEAFF. CDR3 in DNA: TGTGCCAGCAGCGACATCGGGGCGAACACTGAAGCTTTCTTT.

This clonotype was seen more than once but under ten times. The V and J genes are TRBV12-3 or TRBV12-4 and TRBJ1-4; tentative D call: TRBD1 (5 bases). V lost 10 bases, J lost 8 bases, and 14 bases lay in between. The CDR3 has 12 amino acids. The CDR3 DNA follows: TGTGCCACAGGGACGTTAAGGGAAAAACTGTTTTTT. Its protein product is CATGTLREKLFF.

The V and J genes are TRBV6-5 and TRBJ1-5; a weak D match, TRBD1 (5 bases). The CDR3 totals 15 residues. V was pared by 0 bases and J by 4 bases, with 10 bases between. Per germline, CDR1 MNHEY and CDR2 SVGAGI. The CDR3 nucleotides read TGTGCCAGCAGTTACTCGGCGACAGCTAATCAGCCCCAGCATTTT. Its protein is CASSYSATANQPQHF.

This chain uses TRBV4-1 with TRBJ2-2, with D tentatively TRBD1 or TRBD2 (5 bases each). The CDR3 contains 15 residues. From germline, CDR1 is MGHRA and CDR2 YSYEKL. Trimming removed 0 bases at V and 3 bases at J, with 8 bases between. Here the CDR3 reads CASSQEGVYTGELFF. As DNA, the CDR3 is TGCGCCAGCAGCCAAGAGGGGGTTTACACCGGGGAGCTGTTTTTT.

This rearrangement joins TRBV20-1 to TRBJ1-4; D perhaps matches TRBD1 (6 bases). Looked up from germline, CDR1 is DFQATT and CDR2 is SNEGSKA (reference sequence). The CDR3 covers 15 residues. V was trimmed by 6 bases and J by 5 bases, leaving 19 bases between them. CDR3 loop: CSASPGGRSNEKLFF. CDR3 in DNA: TGCAGTGCCTCACCCGGGGGCAGATCCAATGAAAAACTGTTTTTT.

The chain carries TRBV28 and TRBJ2-1; the D gene is possibly TRBD2 (7 bases). Germline V lookup: CDR1 MDHEN, CDR2 SYDVKM. This CDR3 contains 17 residues. The V end was cut by 5 bases, the J end by 7 bases, with 24 bases between. CDR3 residues: CASSRGGAGPTVNEQFF. The CDR3 nucleotides read TGTGCCAGCAGTCGCGGGGGCGCGGGACCCACGGTGAATGAGCAGTTCTTC.

This clonotype was seen a handful of times. The chain joins TRBV15 to TRBJ1-1; the D is unclear. Trimming took off 0 bases at V and 0 bases at J, with 11 bases between the two ends. This CDR3 has 16 residues. CDR1 and CDR2 (germline): LNHNV, YYDKDF (reference sequence). DNA of the CDR3: TGTGCCACCAGCAGAGATCCAGGCAGGATGAACACTGAAGCTTTCTTT. Translated: CATSRDPGRMNTEAFF.

There are a few counts of this clonotype. The chain employs TRBV29-1 and TRBJ2-3, with D possibly matching TRBD2 (6 bases). This CDR3 spans 13 amino acids. Germline V lookup: CDR1 SQVTM, CDR2 ANQGSEA. With 1 base removed from V and 1 base from J, the gap between germline ends came to 6 bases. DNA for the CDR3: TGCAGCGTTGAAGCTAGCGGCACAGATACGCAGTATTTT. Translated, it gives CSVEASGTDTQYF.

The sample holds a few counts of this clonotype. The V and J genes are TRBV7-9 and TRBJ2-3; D could derive from TRBD1 or TRBD2 (5 bases each). Trimming took 5 bases from V and 4 from J, leaving 19 bases between them. The CDR3 consists of 16 residues. In germline, CDR1 is SEHNR, CDR2 FQNEAQ (reference sequence). Here the CDR3 reads CASSQGTLERSDTQYF. The CDR3 bases are TGTGCCAGCAGCCAAGGGACCTTGGAAAGGTCAGATACGCAGTATTTT.

This clonotype showed up many times. This chain connects TRBV5-5 to TRBJ2-1; D call uncertain. The CDR3 is made up of 13 amino acids. Germline assignment: CDR1 SGHKS and CDR2 YYEKEE (reference sequence). Trimming took 7 bases from V and 9 from J, leaving 17 bases between them. The CDR3: CASGWQFDLEQFF. The CDR3 nucleotides are TGTGCCAGCGGCTGGCAGTTTGATCTTGAGCAGTTCTTC.

This chain connects TRBV14 to TRBJ2-7, with D uncertain. The germline gives CDR1 SGHDN, CDR2 FVKESK. The V and J ends lost 0 bases and 5 bases respectively, with 8 bases between them. The CDR3 length is 13 residues. As DNA, the CDR3 is TGTGCCAGCAGCCAAGATGTTGCAGACGAGCAGTACTTC. Translating gives CASSQDVADEQYF.

This clonotype was seen a few times. This rearrangement joins TRBV3-1 to TRBJ2-3, with D possibly matching TRBD1 (5 bases). The CDR3 runs 12 residues. Germline V gene sequence: CDR1 LGHDT, CDR2 YNNKEL (reference sequence). V was pared by 3 bases and J by 10 bases, with 11 bases between. The CDR3 spells CASSQGPGPQYF. The DNA for the CDR3 is TGTGCCAGCAGCCAGGGGCCAGGGCCGCAGTATTTT.